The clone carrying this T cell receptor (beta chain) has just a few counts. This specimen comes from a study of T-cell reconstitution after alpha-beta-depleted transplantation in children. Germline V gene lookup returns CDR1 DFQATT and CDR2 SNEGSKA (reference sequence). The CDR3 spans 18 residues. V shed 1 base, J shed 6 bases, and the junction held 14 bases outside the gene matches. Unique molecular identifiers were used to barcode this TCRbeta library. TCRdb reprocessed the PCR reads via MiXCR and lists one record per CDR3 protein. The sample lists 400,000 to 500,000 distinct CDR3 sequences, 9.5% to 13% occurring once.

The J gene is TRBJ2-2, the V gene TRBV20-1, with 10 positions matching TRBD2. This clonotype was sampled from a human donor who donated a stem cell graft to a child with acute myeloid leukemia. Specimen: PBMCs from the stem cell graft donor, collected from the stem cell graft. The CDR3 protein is CSARVSLAGVSSAGELFF. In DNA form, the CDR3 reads TGCAGTGCTAGAGTATCGCTAGCGGGGGTTTCGAGTGCCGGGGAGCTGTTTTTT.